Listed below are T cell receptor beta chains from one sample, sequenced in a study of read filtering for tumor transcriptome and immune sequencing. TCRdb recomputed calls from the reads with MiXCR, one row per CDR3 protein. This sample yields approximately 140,000 distinct CDR3 sequences, of which less than 15% are seen a single time; around 8.3% belongs to the top ten. Sequenced: a population of CD138-negative cells sorted from bone marrow. The receptors derive from a donor older than 35 with multiple myeloma. Each CDR3 is given with its conserved first and last residue. Each record gives: D gene, J gene, clone size, V gene, CDR3 protein, CDR3 DNA. D genes are given only for firm matches. Only part of the rows carry a size: once, few, many, or a class if the clone is expanded.

>TRBD1|TRBJ2-2|few|TRBV24-1
CATSDSPGQGSGELFF
TGTGCCACCAGTGATAGCCCGGGACAGGGCTCCGGGGAGCTGTTTTTT
>-|TRBJ2-3|once|TRBV2
CASSEVFSVTDTQYF
TGTGCCAGCAGTGAAGTTTTTAGTGTCACAGATACGCAGTATTTT
>-|TRBJ2-3|few|TRBV29-1
CSVESRESSTDTQYF
TGCAGCGTTGAATCTCGGGAGAGTAGCACAGATACGCAGTATTTT
>-|TRBJ1-5|few|TRBV10-3
CAISAGVQSNQPQHF
TGTGCCATCAGTGCGGGGGTTCAGAGCAATCAGCCCCAGCATTTT
>TRBD2|TRBJ2-1|many|TRBV6-2/TRBV6-3
CASSSRRLAGVRNEQFF
TGTGCCAGCAGTTCCCGTAGACTAGCGGGAGTTCGCAATGAGCAGTTCTTC
>TRBD2|TRBJ2-3|many|TRBV3-1
CASSQDRSGSGTDTQYF
TGTGCCAGCAGCCAAGATCGGAGCGGGAGTGGCACAGATACGCAGTATTTT
>TRBD1|TRBJ1-1|many|TRBV11-2
CASSRPGTVLLGDTEAFF
TGTGCCAGCAGCCGACCTGGGACAGTACTCCTTGGGGACACTGAAGCTTTCTTT
>-|TRBJ2-5|-|TRBV24-1
CATSDHDSLEETQYF
TGTGCCACCAGTGACCATGACAGCCTAGAAGAGACCCAGTACTTC
>-|TRBJ1-4|many|TRBV27
CASSFRGANEKLFF
TGTGCCAGCAGTTTCCGGGGGGCTAATGAAAAACTGTTTTTT
>-|TRBJ1-1|many|TRBV9
CASSGDAGVAFF
TGTGCCAGCAGCGGCGATGCGGGGGTGGCTTTCTTT
>TRBD1|TRBJ2-5|many|TRBV6-6
CASSLTGGSLETQYF
TGTGCCAGCAGTTTGACAGGGGGTTCTTTGGAGACCCAGTACTTC
>-|TRBJ1-6|many|TRBV4-3
CASSQDPNSPLHF
TGCGCCAGCAGCCAAGACCCGAATTCACCCCTCCACTTT
>-|TRBJ2-1|many|TRBV20-1
CSARDPWSNEQFF
TGCAGTGCTAGAGACCCCTGGTCCAATGAGCAGTTCTTC
>TRBD2|TRBJ2-7|many|TRBV6-2/TRBV6-3
CASRAGLYEQYF
TGTGCCAGCAGAGCGGGATTGTACGAGCAGTACTTC
>-|TRBJ2-7|many|TRBV3-1
CASSQGEREQYF
TGTGCCAGCAGCCAAGGGGAGCGCGAGCAGTACTTC
>TRBD1|TRBJ2-1|many|TRBV7-9
CASSQDRGWVNEQFF
TGTGCCAGCAGCCAAGACAGGGGGTGGGTCAATGAGCAGTTCTTC
>TRBD2|TRBJ2-1|many|TRBV12-3/TRBV12-4
CASRIGSGGYNEQFF
TGTGCCAGCAGAATCGGTAGCGGGGGATACAATGAGCAGTTCTTC